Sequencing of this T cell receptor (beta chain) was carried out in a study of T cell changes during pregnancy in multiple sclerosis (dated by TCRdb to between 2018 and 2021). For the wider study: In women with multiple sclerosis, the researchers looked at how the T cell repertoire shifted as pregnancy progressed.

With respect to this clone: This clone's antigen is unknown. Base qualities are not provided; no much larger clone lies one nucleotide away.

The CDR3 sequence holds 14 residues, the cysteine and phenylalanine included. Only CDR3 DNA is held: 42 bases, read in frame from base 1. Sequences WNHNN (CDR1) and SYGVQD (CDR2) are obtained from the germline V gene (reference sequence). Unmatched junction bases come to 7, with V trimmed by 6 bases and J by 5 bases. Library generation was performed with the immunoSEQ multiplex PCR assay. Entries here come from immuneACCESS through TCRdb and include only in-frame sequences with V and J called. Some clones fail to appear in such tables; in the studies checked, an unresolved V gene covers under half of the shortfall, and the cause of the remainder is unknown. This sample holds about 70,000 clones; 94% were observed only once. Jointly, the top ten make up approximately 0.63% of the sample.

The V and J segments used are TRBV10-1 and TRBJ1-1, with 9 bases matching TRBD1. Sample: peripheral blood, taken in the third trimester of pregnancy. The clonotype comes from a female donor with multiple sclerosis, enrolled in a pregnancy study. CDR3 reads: CASRGQGRLTEAFF. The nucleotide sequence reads TGCGCCAGCAGGGGACAGGGAAGGTTAACTGAAGCTTTCTTT.